This is a list of T cell receptor beta chains from one sample in a study of preoperative IRX-2 immunotherapy in early breast cancer. The method was immunoSEQ multiplex PCR; TCRdb's version includes in-frame clones alone and lacks a portion of them. This table has roughly 27,000 clones, around 80% appearing once. The material sequenced was lymph node tissue, taken after IRX-2 immunotherapy. These receptors all stem from a human donor with breast cancer. CDR3s include the opening cysteine and the closing phenylalanine or tryptophan. Each record gives: V gene, D gene, clone size, J gene, CDR3 protein, CDR3 DNA. A D gene is named only where the DNA matches it firmly. Not all rows give a size; the values are once, few, many and, for expanded clones, a class.

>TRBV7-5|-|-|TRBJ2-5
CASSLGLAGEETQYF
TGTGCCAGCAGCCTCGGACTAGCGGGAGAAGAGACCCAGTACTTC
>TRBV5-1|TRBD1|-|TRBJ2-3
CASSLGGGLLQDTQYF
TGCGCCAGCAGCTTGGGAGGGGGCCTTCTTCAGGATACGCAGTATTTT
>TRBV6-8|TRBD1|-|TRBJ2-7
CASSYFGQGDEQYF
TGTGCCAGCAGTTACTTTGGACAGGGCGACGAGCAGTACTTC
>TRBV11-3|TRBD1|-|TRBJ1-2
CASSPRTGGEDGYTF
TGTGCCAGCAGCCCCCGGACAGGGGGGGAAGATGGCTACACCTTC
>TRBV11-3|TRBD1|-|TRBJ2-3
CASSLGQGRLDTQYF
TGTGCCAGCAGCCTGGGACAGGGAAGGCTAGATACGCAGTATTTT
>TRBV18|-|-|TRBJ2-7
CASSPVQLGEQYF
TGTGCCAGCTCACCCGTACAGTTAGGCGAGCAGTACTTC
>TRBV19|-|-|TRBJ1-1
CASSKVRGSVMNTEAFF
TGTGCCAGTAGTAAGGTTCGGGGCTCGGTCATGAACACTGAAGCTTTCTTT
>TRBV5-1|-|once|TRBJ2-7
CASSTTPVTYEQYF
TGCGCCAGCAGTACCACACCCGTGACCTACGAGCAGTACTTC
>TRBV11-3|TRBD1|few|TRBJ2-7
CASSPGTGLSYEQYF
TGTGCCAGCAGCCCCGGGACAGGGCTCTCCTACGAGCAGTACTTC
>TRBV28|TRBD1|-|TRBJ1-3
CASSQTGSRNTIYF
TGTGCCAGCAGCCAGACAGGGAGCAGAAACACCATATATTTT
>TRBV29-1|-|-|TRBJ1-2
CSVEEFWGKANYGYTF
TGCAGCGTTGAAGAATTTTGGGGGAAAGCTAACTATGGCTACACCTTC
>TRBV23-1|TRBD2|-|TRBJ2-7
CASSQAPSGRAIDEQYF
TGCGCCAGCAGCCAAGCCCCTAGCGGGAGGGCCATCGACGAGCAGTACTTC
>TRBV6-8|-|-|TRBJ2-2
CASSYSKVTGTTGELFF
TGTGCCAGCAGTTACTCGAAGGTTACAGGGACCACCGGGGAGCTGTTTTTT
>TRBV10-3|-|-|TRBJ1-5
CAISESERGQPQHF
TGTGCCATCAGTGAGTCGGAGCGGGGTCAGCCCCAGCATTTT
>TRBV6-8|TRBD1|-|TRBJ2-3
CASNTDRDREADTQYF
TGTGCCAGCAACACAGACCGGGACAGGGAAGCAGATACGCAGTATTTT
>TRBV11-3|-|-|TRBJ1-1
CASSLGDTQSTEAFF
TGTGCCAGCAGCTTAGGGGACACCCAATCCACTGAAGCTTTCTTT
>TRBV19|-|-|TRBJ2-7
CASFGPLSLYEQYF
TGTGCCAGTTTCGGCCCCTTATCCCTCTACGAGCAGTACTTC
>TRBV15|TRBD1|-|TRBJ2-2
CATSSEQGVHTGELFF
TGTGCCACCAGCAGTGAACAGGGGGTTCACACCGGGGAGCTGTTTTTT
>TRBV6-8|-|-|TRBJ1-2
CASSYTRTVHYGYTF
TGTGCCAGCAGTTACACCAGGACAGTTCATTATGGCTACACCTTC
>TRBV6-8|-|-|TRBJ2-1
CASSYYAQRNEQFF
TGTGCCAGCAGTTACTATGCCCAACGGAATGAGCAGTTCTTC
>TRBV28|TRBD1|-|TRBJ1-4
CASTPSGTGSKKLFF
TGTGCCAGCACCCCCTCCGGGACAGGGTCAAAAAAACTGTTTTTT
>TRBV11-3|TRBD1|-|TRBJ1-2
CASSLGTGTLYGYTF
TGTGCCAGCAGCTTGGGGACAGGGACGCTGTATGGCTACACCTTC
>TRBV29-1|-|-|TRBJ2-7
CSVARGSYEQYF
TGCAGCGTTGCCCGGGGGAGCTACGAGCAGTACTTC
>TRBV28|TRBD1|-|TRBJ2-7
CASSHTGEGQYF
TGTGCCAGCAGCCATACAGGGGAAGGGCAGTACTTC
>TRBV15|-|few|TRBJ1-2
CATSRDRQQNGYTF
TGTGCCACCAGCAGAGACAGGCAGCAAAATGGCTACACCTTC
>TRBV5-1|-|once|TRBJ1-2
CASSLGRTLDGYTF
TGCGCCAGCAGCTTGGGACGGACCTTGGATGGCTACACCTTC
>TRBV5-1|TRBD1|-|TRBJ1-3
CASSQGGAGNTIYF
TGCGCCAGCAGCCAAGGGGGCGCGGGAAACACCATATATTTT
>TRBV19|TRBD1|-|TRBJ2-7
CASSIDWTGLNYEQYF
TGTGCCAGTAGTATAGATTGGACAGGGCTTAACTACGAGCAGTACTTC
>TRBV6-8|-|once|TRBJ2-2
CASSYSPETPASGELFF
TGTGCCAGCAGTTACTCGCCAGAGACACCGGCGAGCGGGGAGCTGTTTTTT
>TRBV6-8|-|-|TRBJ1-3
CASSWGGVGGNTIYF
TGTGCCAGCAGTTGGGGGGGAGTTGGTGGAAACACCATATATTTT
>TRBV28|-|once|TRBJ2-6
CASSLVHSGANVLTF
TGTGCCAGCAGTTTAGTACACTCTGGGGCCAACGTCCTGACTTTC
>TRBV28|-|-|TRBJ1-1
CASSPPRVGEGEAFF
TGTGCCAGCAGTCCCCCGCGTGTCGGGGAGGGTGAAGCTTTCTTT
>TRBV6-8|TRBD1|-|TRBJ1-5
CASSPSGTGVGSNQPQHF
TGTGCCAGCAGTCCTTCCGGGACAGGGGTTGGGAGCAATCAGCCCCAGCATTTT
>TRBV6-8|-|few|TRBJ1-4
CASSRQQGSNEKLFF
TGTGCCAGCAGTCGGCAGCAGGGTAGTAATGAAAAACTGTTTTTT
>TRBV11-3|-|-|TRBJ2-2
CASSRTSNLNTGELFF
TGTGCCAGCAGCCGAACTAGCAACCTGAACACCGGGGAGCTGTTTTTT
>TRBV19|TRBD2|medium-sized|TRBJ2-2
CASRTSGRVGELFF
TGTGCCAGTAGGACTAGCGGGAGAGTCGGGGAGCTGTTTTTT
>TRBV5-1|TRBD1|-|TRBJ1-4
CASSLGQGASNEKLFF
TGCGCCAGCAGCTTAGGACAGGGGGCGTCTAATGAAAAACTGTTTTTT
>TRBV19|-|-|TRBJ1-4
CAAKGATNEKLFF
TGTGCGGCTAAGGGGGCAACTAATGAAAAACTGTTTTTT
>TRBV6-8|-|-|TRBJ2-1
CASIGQGSYNEQFF
TGTGCCAGCATCGGACAAGGCTCCTACAATGAGCAGTTCTTC
>TRBV29-1|TRBD2|-|TRBJ2-2
CSAPTSGTSGTGELFF
TGCAGCGCCCCGACTAGCGGGACGAGCGGCACCGGGGAGCTGTTTTTT
>TRBV18|-|-|TRBJ1-4
CASSPRTKVPLFF
TGTGCCAGCTCCCCGAGGACGAAAGTTCCACTGTTTTTT
>TRBV6-8|-|-|TRBJ1-2
CASSLLGSGYTF
TGTGCCAGCAGTCTATTGGGCAGCGGCTACACCTTC
>TRBV11-3|TRBD1|few|TRBJ2-2
CASSPFTGESGELFF
TGTGCCAGCAGCCCCTTCACAGGGGAGTCCGGGGAGCTGTTTTTT
>TRBV18|-|-|TRBJ1-1
CASSPGRVNTEAFF
TGTGCCAGCTCACCCGGGAGGGTGAACACTGAAGCTTTCTTT
>TRBV28|TRBD1|-|TRBJ1-5
CASSLGDRENQPQHF
TGTGCCAGCAGTTTAGGCGACAGGGAAAATCAGCCCCAGCATTTT
>TRBV30|-|few|TRBJ2-5
CAWSAGGGLETQYF
TGTGCCTGGAGTGCGGGAGGGGGCTTAGAGACCCAGTACTTC
>TRBV5-1|TRBD2|-|TRBJ2-1
CASSFPIAGGRYNEQFF
TGCGCCAGCAGCTTCCCAATAGCGGGAGGGCGCTACAATGAGCAGTTCTTC
>TRBV6-8|TRBD2|-|TRBJ2-7
CASRGTSGRFEQYF
TGTGCCAGCAGAGGGACTAGCGGGAGGTTCGAGCAGTACTTC
>TRBV11-3|TRBD1|medium-sized|TRBJ1-4
CASSHPQPGQGRLFF
TGTGCCAGCAGCCATCCCCAACCGGGACAGGGAAGACTGTTTTTT
>TRBV19|-|-|TRBJ2-7
CASSILLQGGYEQYF
TGTGCCAGTAGTATTTTACTCCAAGGCGGGTACGAGCAGTACTTC
>TRBV18|-|-|TRBJ2-7
CASSPGRQGTYEQYF
TGTGCCAGCTCACCTGGGCGCCAGGGGACCTACGAGCAGTACTTC
>TRBV11-3|-|-|TRBJ2-5
CASSLVVAGETQYF
TGTGCCAGCAGCTTAGTTGTGGCAGGGGAGACCCAGTACTTC
>TRBV6-8|TRBD2|-|TRBJ2-3
CASSILAGRSDTQYF
TGTGCCAGCAGTATTCTAGCGGGGAGATCAGATACGCAGTATTTT
>TRBV25-1|TRBD1|few|TRBJ1-2
CASSGDRGYGYTF
TGTGCCAGCAGTGGCGACAGGGGCTATGGCTACACCTTC
>TRBV11-3|TRBD2|-|TRBJ2-1
CASSLGRSAYNEQFF
TGTGCTAGCAGCCTCGGGAGGAGCGCGTACAATGAGCAGTTCTTC